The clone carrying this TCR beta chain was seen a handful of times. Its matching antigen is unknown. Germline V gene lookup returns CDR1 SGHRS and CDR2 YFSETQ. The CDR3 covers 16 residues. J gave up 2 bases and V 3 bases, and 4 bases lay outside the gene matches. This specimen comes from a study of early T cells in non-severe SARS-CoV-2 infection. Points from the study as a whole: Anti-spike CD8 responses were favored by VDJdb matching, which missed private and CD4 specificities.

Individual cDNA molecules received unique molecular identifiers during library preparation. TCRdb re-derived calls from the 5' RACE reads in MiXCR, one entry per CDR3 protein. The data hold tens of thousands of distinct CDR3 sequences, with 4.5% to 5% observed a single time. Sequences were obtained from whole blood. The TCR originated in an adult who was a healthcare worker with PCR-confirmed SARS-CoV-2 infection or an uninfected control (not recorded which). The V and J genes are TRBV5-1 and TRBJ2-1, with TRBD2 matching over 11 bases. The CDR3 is CASSSLLAGAYNEQFF. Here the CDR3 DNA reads TGCGCCAGCAGCTCCTTACTAGCGGGGGCCTACAATGAGCAGTTCTTC.